This T cell receptor delta chain came from a study of delta chains in infants with herpesvirus infections. Overall study results and limits: Public-clonotype frequency seemingly fell with older age at infection.

The CDR3 has 22 amino acids. The V end lost 3 bases, the J end lost 0 bases, and 32 bases lay between the germline ends. Germline V gene lookup returns CDR1 TSWWSYY and CDR2 QGS. Comments on this clone: Its antigen is currently unknown. This probably arose from a read error, given a far larger clone one base away. The identical CDR3 is also encoded by other nucleotide sequences in the sample.

Reverse transcription of PBMC RNA used primers specific for the gamma and delta chains. TCRdb fed the RT-PCR reads to CATT. Here the sample spans 360 or so delta-chain clones, around three fifths being singletons. The origin of this receptor is a human donor who was a Ugandan infant, either HIV-exposed or HIV-unexposed (not recorded which). The source was peripheral blood, collected at time point 2 of longitudinal follow-up. V gene TRDV1 combines with J gene TRDJ1, with TRDD3 as a possible D gene (10 bases). CDR3 nucleotides: TGTGCTCTTGGGGAGCAGCCTTCCTACTTTCTACTGGGGGATTGGGACACCGATAAACTCATCTTT. Protein: CALGEQPSYFLLGDWDTDKLIF.